Listed below are T cell receptor beta chains from one sample, sequenced in a study of read filtering for tumor transcriptome and immune sequencing. TCRdb re-derived calls from the reads in MiXCR, one entry per CDR3 protein. The sample has 40,000 or so distinct CDR3 sequences; about 12% are singletons. Sample: a population of CD138-negative cells sorted from bone marrow. Source of these receptors: a donor over 35 with multiple myeloma. Each CDR3 is given with its conserved first and last residue. D genes are given only for firm matches. Where a row states a size, it is once, few, many or the class of an expanded clone; other rows omit it.

size | J | D | V | DNA | CDR3
many | TRBJ2-1 | NA | TRBV20-1 | TGCAGTCCAGGGCTGGATGAGCAGTTCTTC | CSPGLDEQFF
many | TRBJ2-3 | NA | TRBV7-9 | TGTGCCAGCAGCATGCTGGGGGCAGATACGCAGTATTTT | CASSMLGADTQYF
many | TRBJ2-5 | NA | TRBV29-1 | TGCAGCGTTGAAGTGGGACGTAAAGAGACCCAGTACTTC | CSVEVGRKETQYF
many | TRBJ2-3 | NA | TRBV5-1 | TGCGCCAGTACCCCAGAAGGCACAGATACGCAGTATTTT | CASTPEGTDTQYF
many | TRBJ1-2 | NA | TRBV11-2 | TGTGCCAGCAGCTCCCTGGTGGGGCCTAACTATGGCTACACCTTC | CASSSLVGPNYGYTF
large | TRBJ2-3 | NA | TRBV29-1 | TGCAGCGTTGCCCGTTCGGGGTCGGATACGCAGTATTTT | CSVARSGSDTQYF
many | TRBJ2-3 | TRBD2 | TRBV12-3/TRBV12-4 | TGTGCCAGCGGCATTAGCGGGGTAGCTGAAGATACGCAGTATTTT | CASGISGVAEDTQYF
many | TRBJ2-2 | NA | TRBV7-6 | TGTGCCAGCAGCTTTGGTCGATCCGGGGAGCTGTTTTTT | CASSFGRSGELFF
many | TRBJ2-7 | NA | TRBV20-1 | TGCAGTGCTAGAGACCCTATGGGTACGGGGCAGTACTTC | CSARDPMGTGQYF
many | TRBJ2-3 | TRBD2 | TRBV3-1 | TGTGCCAGCAGCCGGCTAGCGGGGGCCGGTGGGACAGATACGCAGTATTTT | CASSRLAGAGGTDTQYF
few | TRBJ2-3 | TRBD2 | TRBV20-1 | TGCAGTGCTAACGGGGGGACTACTACAGATACGCAGTATTTT | CSANGGTTTDTQYF
many | TRBJ1-1 | TRBD1 | TRBV20-1 | TGCAGTGCTCTAAGGGGACAGGTGGGAAGAACTGAAGCTTTCTTT | CSALRGQVGRTEAFF
many | TRBJ1-2 | TRBD1 | TRBV19 | TGTGCCAGCGAACCACAGGGGTCCTATGGCTACACCTTC | CASEPQGSYGYTF
NA | TRBJ2-3 | NA | TRBV7-9 | TGTGCCAGCAGCAGGGCGGGGCCTAGCACAGATACGCAGTATTTT | CASSRAGPSTDTQYF
NA | TRBJ2-4 | TRBD1 | TRBV7-9 | TGTGCCAGCAGCCCACACAGGGGGCACGGAGAAAACATTCAGTACTTC | CASSPHRGHGENIQYF
many | TRBJ2-2 | TRBD1 | TRBV7-9 | TGTGCCAGCAGCAACAGGGACAGCTCGAACACCGGGGAGCTGTTTTTT | CASSNRDSSNTGELFF
many | TRBJ1-4 | NA | TRBV27 | TGTGCCAGCAGCTTTGGCGAAAAACTGTTTTTT | CASSFGEKLFF
few | TRBJ1-1 | NA | TRBV11-2 | TGTGCCAGCAGCTTTAATTTGGTCGACACTGAAGCTTTCTTT | CASSFNLVDTEAFF